The 14 T cell receptor beta chains listed next were all sequenced from one sample in a study of PD-1 blockade in classical Hodgkin lymphoma. The protocol was immunoSEQ multiplex PCR, while the TCRdb copy is restricted to in-frame clones and leaves out a portion. The sample has 75,000 to 100,000 clones, around four fifths seen once. Autologous stem cell transplantation was followed by relapse in every patient, and brentuximab vedotin exposure varied. The material sequenced was peripheral blood mononuclear cells (PBMCs), taken at baseline. All receptors come from a human donor with classical Hodgkin lymphoma.

The J gene is TRBJ2-1, the V gene TRBV6-1, with TRBD2 identical over 10 bases. Germline V gene sequence: CDR1 MNHNS, CDR2 SASEGT. The CDR3 length is 14 residues. V lost 7 bases and J lost 5; bases outside the gene matches: 5. This CDR3 is CASKLAGINNEQFF. The CDR3 nucleotides are TGTGCCAGCAAACTAGCGGGGATCAACAATGAGCAGTTCTTC.

This clone was observed a handful of times. The chain combines TRBV30 with TRBJ2-4; no clear D gene. Germline V lookup: CDR1 GTSNPN, CDR2 SVGIG (reference sequence). V dropped 4 bases and J dropped 9 bases, with 16 bases sitting between them. The CDR3 sequence is 13 residues long. Here the CDR3 reads CAWKASGLRIQYF. CDR3 DNA sequence: TGTGCCTGGAAAGCCTCAGGATTACGCATTCAGTACTTC.

In the case of this clone: This same CDR3 is encoded by further DNA sequences in the sample. V gene TRBV4-3 combines with J gene TRBJ1-2; D remains ambiguous. Germline CDR1 and CDR2: LGHNA and YSLEER. The CDR3 length is 13 residues. V lost 0 bases, J lost 1 base, and 3 bases lay in between. The CDR3 is CASSQDRNYGYTF. DNA for the CDR3: TGCGCCAGCAGCCAAGACCGTAACTATGGCTACACCTTC.

This chain uses TRBV5-6 with TRBJ2-5, with unresolved D. Germline assignment: CDR1 SGHDT and CDR2 YYEEEE. V lost 7 bases and J lost 5, with 18 bases in between. CDR3 length equals 14 residues. The CDR3 protein is CASSGVGLEETQYF. CDR3 sequence (DNA): TGTGCCAGCTCCGGAGTTGGGTTAGAGGAGACCCAGTACTTC.

V and J are TRBV27 and TRBJ1-2, with D unclear. CDR1 and CDR2 (germline): MNHEY, SMNVEV (reference sequence). This CDR3 has 13 amino acids. With 5 bases removed from V and 3 bases from J, the gap between germline ends came to 10 bases. The DNA of the CDR3 is TGTGCCAGCAGTCAACAGCCGTACTATGGCTACACCTTC. It translates to CASSQQPYYGYTF.

The CDR3 protein is CAWGSGREDTQYF. The CDR3 nucleotides read TGTGCCTGGGGTAGCGGGAGAGAAGATACGCAGTATTTT. This rearrangement joins TRBV30 to TRBJ2-3; 9 positions match TRBD2. The CDR3 extends over 13 amino acids. CDR1 and CDR2 from the germline V gene are GTSNPN and SVGIG (reference sequence). The V and J ends lost 5 bases and 5 bases, in that order; junction bases with no gene match: 5.

The chain joins TRBV10-2 to TRBJ2-7; D is unresolved. V gave up 7 bases and J gave up 2 bases, with 9 bases separating them. Germline V lookup: CDR1 WSHSY, CDR2 SAAADI. This CDR3 comprises 12 residues. Here the CDR3 DNA reads TGCGCCAGCACAGACCAGACCTACGAGCAGTACTTC. Residues: CASTDQTYEQYF.

The chain has TRBV7-2 and TRBJ2-1; maybe TRBD2 (5 bases). Germline values: CDR1 SGHTA, CDR2 FQGNSA. The CDR3 runs to 15 residues. Trimming stripped 5 bases from V and 0 bases from J, with 11 bases between. The CDR3 region is CASSPARDSYNEQFF. The CDR3 DNA sequence: TGTGCCAGCAGCCCAGCCCGGGACTCCTACAATGAGCAGTTCTTC.

This clone came up a few times. The chain employs TRBV30 and TRBJ1-1, with D unclear. There are 12 residues in the CDR3. The germline gives CDR1 GTSNPN, CDR2 SVGIG (reference sequence). The germline V and J ends were trimmed by 2 bases and 3 bases, with 7 bases remaining between them. CDR3 region: CAWSPSDTEAFF. CDR3 nucleotide sequence: TGTGCCTGGAGTCCTAGTGACACTGAAGCTTTCTTT. Together with reference TRBV30 and TRBJ1-1, the CDR3 gives the full variable domain: SQTIHQWPATLVQPVGSPLSLECTVEGTSNPNLYWYRQAAGRGLQLLFYSVGIGQISSEVPQNLSASRPQDRQFILSSKKLLLSDSGFYLCAWSPSDTEAFFGQGTRLTVV.

The chain links TRBV28 to TRBJ2-3; perhaps TRBD2 as D (7 bases). Trimming took 6 bases from V and 7 from J, leaving 17 bases between them. The CDR3 is 14 residues long. From germline, CDR1 is MDHEN and CDR2 SYDVKM. The CDR3 nucleotides read TGTGCCAGCAGGGAATGGGGGAGGGGGTATACGCAGTATTTT. Translating gives CASREWGRGYTQYF.

DNA of the CDR3: TGTGCCATCAGCGGGACAGGGGGCCGTTTTGAGCAGTTCTTC. It codes for CAISGTGGRFEQFF. V gene TRBV10-3 combines with J gene TRBJ2-1; 12 bases fit TRBD1. Trimming at V came to 6 bases and at J to 9 bases, leaving 6 bases not matched to a gene. CDR1 ENHRY and CDR2 SYGVKD come from the germline V gene. The CDR3 runs to 14 residues.

The chain is built from TRBV2 and TRBJ2-7, with 9 bases lining up with TRBD2. The germline V gene has CDR1 SNHLY and CDR2 FYNNEI. The CDR3 has 13 residues. V dropped 5 bases and J dropped 5; count of bases not matched to a gene: 4. The CDR3 bases are TGTGCCAGCAGTCAGCGGGAGGAACACGAGCAGTACTTC. Amino acid sequence: CASSQREEHEQYF.

V gene TRBV6-5 combines with J gene TRBJ2-5, with D maybe TRBD1 (6 bases). Trimming removed 6 bases from V and 1 base from J, with 12 bases in between. Germline loops: CDR1 MNHEY, CDR2 SVGAGI. The CDR3 extends over 14 amino acids. The CDR3 nucleotides read TGTGCCAGCAGCCGGACAGTCCCCCAAGAGACCCAGTACTTC. It codes for CASSRTVPQETQYF.

This clone was picked up one time. This same CDR3 is encoded by further DNA sequences in the sample. This chain links TRBV9 with TRBJ1-3; D unclear. Germline CDR1 and CDR2: SGDLS and YYNGEE. The CDR3 consists of 14 residues. V was shortened by 0 bases and J by 0 bases, with 4 bases between the two germline ends. The CDR3 here is CASSVGSSGNTIYF. CDR3 coding DNA: TGTGCCAGCAGCGTAGGCAGCTCTGGAAACACCATATATTTT.